Listed here are 23 T cell receptor beta chains from one sample, sequenced in a study of cytomegalovirus exposure and HLA in healthy donors. It was with 60 Vbeta and 13 Jbeta primers that the PCR ran. TCRdb's copy holds only in-frame clones and misses some; the assay was immunoSEQ multiplex PCR. The sample lists 150,000 to 170,000 clones, around 84% occurring once. The specimen was PBMCs. These receptors all come from a woman in her thirties or forties in good health and CMV-seropositive.

CDR3 sequence: CASSSSGQGTGELFF. The CDR3 DNA reads TGTGCCAGCAGTAGCTCGGGACAGGGTACCGGGGAGCTGTTTTTT. The rearrangement joins TRBV6-5 to TRBJ2-2, with TRBD1 matching over 9 bases. Germline CDR1 is MNHEY and CDR2 is SVGAGI. This CDR3 has 15 residues. Trimming at V came to 5 bases and at J to 5 bases, leaving 6 bases not matched to a gene.

The chain uses TRBV28 and TRBJ2-2; the D gene is possibly TRBD1 (5 bases). V lost 6 bases and J 3 bases, leaving 20 bases between the germline ends. Germline CDR1 reads MDHEN; CDR2 reads SYDVKM. The CDR3 has 17 amino acids. The CDR3 region has the DNA TGTGCCAGCAGCTCGCAACACAGGAAAGGGGACACCGGGGAGCTGTTTTTT. This gives the protein CASSSQHRKGDTGELFF.

V gene TRBV2 combines with J gene TRBJ1-1; no reliable D call. Trimming removed 6 bases from V and 4 bases from J, with 12 bases in between. Germline CDR1 SNHLY, CDR2 FYNNEI. This CDR3 spans 13 amino acids. CDR3 in amino acids: CASRVGESTEAFF. DNA of the CDR3: TGTGCCAGCAGGGTCGGGGAGAGCACTGAAGCTTTCTTT.

This CDR3 reads CASSQGASGANVLTF. CDR3 nucleotides: TGTGCCAGCAGTCAAGGGGCATCTGGGGCCAACGTCCTGACTTTC. The chain has TRBV25-1 and TRBJ2-6; D perhaps matches TRBD1 (5 bases). V lost 5 bases, J lost 1 base, and 9 bases lay in between. In germline, CDR1 is MGHDK, CDR2 SYGVNS. The CDR3 is 15 residues long.

This sequence joins TRBV5-4 and TRBJ2-7, with D tentatively TRBD2 (6 bases). The germline V gene has CDR1 SGHNT and CDR2 YYREEE (reference sequence). This CDR3 region has 15 residues. The V gene lost 2 bases and the J gene lost 3 bases, with 15 bases spanning the gap. As DNA, the CDR3 is TGTGCCAGCAGCTTCGCGGGGAGAGAACGCTACGAGCAGTACTTC. Encoded protein: CASSFAGRERYEQYF.

This clone was detected only a few times. The chain uses TRBV5-1 and TRBJ2-3; the match to TRBD1 covers 10 bases. V gave up 4 bases and J gave up 6 bases; unmatched junction bases: 5. Germline values: CDR1 SGHRS, CDR2 YFSETQ. There are 14 residues in the CDR3. The CDR3: CASSGGQGLDTQYF. CDR3 in DNA: TGCGCCAGCAGCGGGGGACAGGGGTTGGATACGCAGTATTTT. Complete variable domain (other parts from reference TRBV5-1 and TRBJ2-3): KAGVTQTPRYLIKTRGQQVTLSCSPISGHRSVSWYQQTPGQGLQFLFEYFSETQRNKGNFPGRFSGRQFSNSRSEMNVSTLELGDSALYLCASSGGQGLDTQYFGPGTRLTVL.

This chain connects TRBV27 to TRBJ2-7; TRBD1 might be the D (6 bases). Trimming took off 7 bases at V and 0 bases at J, with 16 bases between the two ends. The CDR3 length is 15 residues. The V gene's germline CDR1 is MNHEY and CDR2 SMNVEV (reference sequence). In DNA, the CDR3 is TGTGCCAGCAAAGGGGGACCCAAGGGCTCCTACGAGCAGTACTTC. As protein: CASKGGPKGSYEQYF.

V is TRBV7-2 and J is TRBJ2-1; TRBD2 matches 11 bases. Germline V CDR1 and CDR2: SGHTA, FQGNSA. This CDR3 contains 18 residues. V lost 2 bases, J lost 0 bases, and 6 bases stayed unmatched. The CDR3 reads CASSLWVAGGTSYNEQFF. The DNA of the CDR3 is TGTGCCAGCAGCTTATGGGTAGCGGGAGGGACCTCCTACAATGAGCAGTTCTTC.

The rearrangement joins TRBV1 to TRBJ2-7; the tabulated D call, TRBD2, remains unverified against the DNA. TRBV1 is recorded as a pseudogene. The CDR3 covers 18 residues. The CDR3 DNA reads TGCACCAGCAGCCAAGAAACGGACGGGACTAGCGGCACGTACGAGCAGTACTTC. Its protein product is CTSSQETDGTSGTYEQYF.

This chain joins TRBV11-1 and TRBJ2-1; TRBD2 might be the D (5 bases). V dropped 4 bases and J dropped 0 bases, with 16 bases sitting between them. This CDR3 is built from 17 residues. The V gene's germline CDR1 is SGHAT and CDR2 FQDESV (reference sequence). The CDR3 protein is CASSSWTGRSSYNEQFF. The CDR3 DNA sequence: TGTGCCAGCAGCTCCTGGACTGGGCGGTCCTCCTACAATGAGCAGTTCTTC.

This clone showed up just a few times. V is TRBV27 and J is TRBJ2-2, with TRBD1 identical over 7 bases. The germline V gene has CDR1 MNHEY and CDR2 SMNVEV (reference sequence). This CDR3 is built from 15 residues. V dropped 6 bases and J dropped 1; count of bases not matched to a gene: 5. CDR3 residues: CASSRRTGNTGELFF. Written as DNA, the CDR3 is TGTGCCAGCAGCCGCAGGACAGGGAACACCGGGGAGCTGTTTTTT.

This clone was recorded a few times. The chain uses TRBV7-8 and TRBJ2-2; TRBD1 matches 7 bases. The CDR3 spans 14 residues. Unmatched junction bases numbered 7, after V lost 5 bases and J lost 7 bases. In germline, CDR1 is SGHVS, CDR2 FQNEAQ. The CDR3 protein is CASSPRQGIGELFF. The CDR3, as DNA: TGTGCCAGCAGCCCACGACAGGGAATCGGGGAGCTGTTTTTT.

The CDR3 DNA follows: TGCGCCAGCAGTGACGGACAGGGGCTCTCCTACAATGAGCAGTTCTTC. This gives the protein CASSDGQGLSYNEQFF. J is TRBJ2-1 and V is TRBV10-1; 9 nucleotides agree with TRBD1. Losses at the gene ends were 3 bases for V and 0 bases for J; bases not matched to a gene: 3. This CDR3 has 16 residues. The germline V gene has CDR1 WNHNN and CDR2 SYGVQD (reference sequence).

The chain employs TRBV19 and TRBJ2-7; a possible D gene is TRBD2 (6 bases). This CDR3 contains 13 residues. The germline V gene encodes CDR1 LNHDA and CDR2 SQIVND (reference sequence). V was cut by 3 bases and J by 6 bases, with 12 bases left in between. For the CDR3, the DNA is TGTGCCAGTAGTATTTTTCTAGCGACCGAGCAGTACTTC. Translated, it gives CASSIFLATEQYF.

The chain joins TRBV28 to TRBJ2-3; D possibly corresponds to TRBD1 (6 bases). The germline V gene encodes CDR1 MDHEN and CDR2 SYDVKM. This CDR3 is 13 amino acids long. Trimming left V 11 bases short and J 3 bases short, with 15 bases between. For the CDR3, the DNA is TGTGCCGGGAACAGGGTGGGTACAGATACGCAGTATTTT. Its translation: CAGNRVGTDTQYF.

V is TRBV10-3 and J is TRBJ2-1, with 9 bases aligning to TRBD1. Germline CDR1 ENHRY, CDR2 SYGVKD. V lost 2 bases, J lost 10 bases, and 6 bases stayed unmatched. The CDR3 runs 14 residues. The CDR3: CAISETGGAGEQFF. The DNA of the CDR3 is TGTGCCATCAGTGAGACAGGGGGCGCGGGGGAGCAGTTCTTC.

V and J are TRBV30 and TRBJ1-3; no reliable D call. V shed 3 bases and J shed 0 bases, with 18 bases lying between them. Germline assignment: CDR1 GTSNPN and CDR2 SVGIG (reference sequence). The CDR3 has 17 amino acids. The CDR3 nucleotides are TGTGCCTGGAGCGTGGACTTGTTGGGTTACTCTGGAAACACCATATATTTT. Translation gives CAWSVDLLGYSGNTIYF.

On this clone: This sample includes further DNA sequences coding for the same CDR3. This chain links TRBV19 with TRBJ2-7; D not certain. CDR1 is LNHDA and CDR2 is SQIVND in the germline V gene (reference sequence). The CDR3 is made up of 12 amino acids. V gave up 5 bases and J gave up 3 bases, with 8 bases separating them. The CDR3 loop is CASSRGGYEQYF. CDR3 coding DNA: TGTGCCAGTAGTCGCGGCGGCTACGAGCAGTACTTC.

The chain links TRBV6-6 to TRBJ2-7, with TRBD1 as a possible D gene (5 bases). Trimming shortened V by 0 bases and J by 1 base, and 7 bases separated the two germline ends. This CDR3 spans 14 amino acids. Germline-derived CDR1 and CDR2 are MNHNY and SVGAGI (reference sequence). CDR3 sequence reads: CASSYSRQSYEQYF. Written as DNA, the CDR3 is TGTGCCAGCAGTTACTCGCGACAGTCCTACGAGCAGTACTTC.

The rearrangement links TRBV23-1 to TRBJ2-7; TRBD2 aligns across 12 bases. TRBV23-1 is filed as an ORF, its function uncertain. Trimming cost V 2 bases and J 5 bases; bases outside gene matches: 16. The CDR3 loop spans 19 amino acids. The CDR3 DNA reads TGCGCCAGCAGTCAAAGGTGTACTAGCGGGAGGACCTCCTACCACGAGCAGTACTTC. As protein: CASSQRCTSGRTSYHEQYF.

CDR3 loop: CASSFLSEAFF. For the CDR3, the DNA is TGTGCCAGCAGTTTCCTCAGTGAAGCTTTCTTT. This chain joins TRBV28 and TRBJ1-1; D is ambiguous. This CDR3 contains 11 residues. The germline V gene has CDR1 MDHEN and CDR2 SYDVKM. V was clipped by 3 bases and J by 7 bases, with 6 bases between them.

A note on this clone: The sample carries other DNA sequences with the same CDR3. The rearrangement links TRBV6-6 to TRBJ2-7, with a possible D match to TRBD2 (6 bases). The CDR3 has 14 amino acids. The V end was cut by 2 bases, the J end by 1 base, with 9 bases between. From germline, CDR1 is MNHNY and CDR2 SVGAGI (reference sequence). The chain's CDR3 is CASSYTGSSYEQYF. Here the CDR3 DNA reads TGTGCCAGCAGTTACACCGGGAGTTCCTACGAGCAGTACTTC.

This chain connects TRBV28 to TRBJ2-7, with D possibly being TRBD1 (7 bases). V was pared by 1 base and J by 2 bases, with 15 bases between. CDR3 length: 16 amino acids. CDR1 is MDHEN and CDR2 is SYDVKM in the germline V gene. CDR3 DNA sequence: TGTGCCAGCAGTTTATACGGACAGGCGGGACCCTACGAGCAGTACTTC. This translates into CASSLYGQAGPYEQYF.